Here is one T cell receptor (beta chain) with its context. Its target is unknown. Assay used: immunoSEQ multiplex PCR; TCRdb lists only in-frame clones, some missing. Of some 1.1 million clones in the sample, 77% were seen once. The CDR3 contains 16 residues. V trimming: 0 bases; J trimming: 4 bases; junction bases outside the gene matches: 6. Germline CDR1 and CDR2: SGHTA and FQGTGA. These data are taken from a study of shared clonotypes between healthy human individuals. General study findings and limits: Sampling involved blood alone; tissue repertoires likely differ.

The sample comprised memory CD4+ T cells from PBMCs. Subset: CD45RA-negative fraction. This clonotype was obtained from a man aged 18 to 35 in good health. Some clones in this sample may be carry-over from other donors' samples. The J gene is TRBJ2-5, the V gene TRBV7-3; 9 bases are a match to TRBD2. The CDR3 nucleotides are TGTGCCAGCAGCTTAACTTCCCTAGCGGGATTAGAGACCCAGTACTTC. It is translated as CASSLTSLAGLETQYF. The entire variable domain, with the rest obtained from reference TRBV7-3 and TRBJ2-5, is as follows: GAGVSQTPSNKVTEKGKYVELRCDPISGHTALYWYRQSLGQGPEFLIYFQGTGAADDSGLPNDRFFAVRPEGSVSTLKIQRTERGDSAVYLCASSLTSLAGLETQYFGPGTRLLVL.